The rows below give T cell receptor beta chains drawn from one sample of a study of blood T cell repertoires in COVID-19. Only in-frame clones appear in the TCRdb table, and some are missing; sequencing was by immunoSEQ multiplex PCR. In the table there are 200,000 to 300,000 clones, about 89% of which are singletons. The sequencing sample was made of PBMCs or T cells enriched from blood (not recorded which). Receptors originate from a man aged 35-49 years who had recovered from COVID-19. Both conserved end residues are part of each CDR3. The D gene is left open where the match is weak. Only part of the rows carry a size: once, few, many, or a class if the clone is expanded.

CASSYMRYGSYGYTF	TGTGCCAGCAGTTACATGAGGTATGGGAGCTATGGCTACACCTTC	TRBV6-2/TRBV6-3	-	TRBJ1-2	-
CASSLQTSQETQYF	TGTGCCAGCAGCCTACAGACGTCTCAAGAGACCCAGTACTTC	TRBV11-2	-	TRBJ2-5	-
CASSYPQSGSETGELFF	TGTGCCAGCAGTTACCCTCAGAGCGGGAGTGAGACCGGGGAGCTGTTTTTT	TRBV6-2/TRBV6-3	TRBD2	TRBJ2-2	-
CASSPQGIGNTIYF	TGTGCCAGCAGCCCTCAGGGGATCGGAAACACCATATATTTT	TRBV7-2	-	TRBJ1-3	-
CASSRTGGNEQFF	TGTGCTAGCAGTAGGACAGGGGGGAATGAGCAGTTCTTC	TRBV7-7	TRBD1	TRBJ2-1	-
CASSTPGVGTRRTGELFF	TGTGCCAGTAGTACCCCCGGAGTGGGGACTAGGCGGACCGGGGAGCTGTTTTTT	TRBV19	TRBD2	TRBJ2-2	-
CAAQTGQGDNEQFF	TGTGCTGCACAGACGGGACAGGGGGACAATGAGCAGTTCTTC	TRBV10-3	TRBD1	TRBJ2-1	-
CASSIRTGAHQPQHF	TGTGCCAGTAGTATCCGGACAGGTGCACATCAGCCCCAGCATTTT	TRBV19	TRBD1	TRBJ1-5	-
CASSLGVNQPQHF	TGTGCCAGCAGCTTGGGAGTAAATCAGCCCCAGCATTTT	TRBV5-4	-	TRBJ1-5	-
CASSELGAPPSYEQYF	TGTGCCAGCAGTGAATTGGGGGCCCCCCCATCCTACGAGCAGTACTTC	TRBV6-1	-	TRBJ2-7	few
CASSQGTDTNYGYTF	TGTGCCAGCAGCCAAGGCACAGATACTAACTATGGCTACACCTTC	TRBV3-1/TRBV3-2	-	TRBJ1-2	-
CASTQDRTGNYGYTF	TGTGCCAGCACCCAGGATCGTACAGGGAACTATGGCTACACCTTC	TRBV11-3	-	TRBJ1-2	-
CASGLVRLAGRADIDEQYF	TGTGCTAGTGGTTTGGTAAGACTAGCGGGACGGGCCGATATAGACGAGCAGTACTTC	TRBV12-5	TRBD2	TRBJ2-7	-
CSVEPRDREVGKLFF	TGCAGCGTTGAACCACGAGACAGGGAAGTCGGAAAACTGTTTTTT	TRBV29-1	TRBD1	TRBJ1-4	-
CASSFIGAKNIQYF	TGTGCCAGCAGTTTTATCGGAGCCAAAAACATTCAGTACTTC	TRBV28	-	TRBJ2-4	-
CASSQSRGPAGTQYF	TGTGCCAGCAGCCAAAGTAGGGGCCCCGCCGGGACCCAGTACTTC	TRBV3-1/TRBV3-2	-	TRBJ2-5	-
CASSPGGGNQPQHF	TGCGCCAGCAGCCCCGGGGGGGGTAATCAGCCCCAGCATTTT	TRBV5-1	-	TRBJ1-5	-
CASSEISTGGTEAFF	TGTGCCAGCAGTGAAATAAGCACAGGAGGGACTGAAGCTTTCTTT	TRBV6-1	-	TRBJ1-1	-
CASSPAGEHSPLHF	TGTGCCAGCTCACCAGCAGGGGAGCATTCGCCCCTCCACTTT	TRBV18	-	TRBJ1-6	-
CASSPGIEGYTF	TGTGCCAGCAGCCCAGGGATAGAAGGCTACACCTTC	TRBV6-5	-	TRBJ1-2	-
CASSLGFGTGGNGYTF	TGCGCCAGCAGCTTGGGTTTTGGGACAGGGGGTAATGGCTACACCTTC	TRBV5-1	TRBD1	TRBJ1-2	-
CASSLSGQETQYF	TGTGCCAGCAGCTTATCAGGTCAAGAGACCCAGTACTTC	TRBV7-3	-	TRBJ2-5	once
CSTRTGNEKLFF	TGCAGTACAAGGACAGGGAATGAAAAACTGTTTTTT	TRBV29-1	TRBD1	TRBJ1-4	-
CASSLGGKIDTQYF	TGTGCCAGCAGCTTAGGAGGGAAGATAGATACGCAGTATTTT	TRBV7-8	-	TRBJ2-3	-
CASTFDSGMDEQYF	TGCGCCAGCACCTTCGACAGTGGGATGGACGAGCAGTACTTC	TRBV10-2	-	TRBJ2-7	-
CASSFRNRGNQPQHF	TGTGCCAGCAGTTTTAGGAACAGGGGCAATCAGCCCCAGCATTTT	TRBV28	-	TRBJ1-5	-
CASSRGGGLRFSNSPLHF	TGTGCCAGCAGCCGCGGGGGGGGGTTAAGATTTAGTAATTCACCCCTCCACTTT	TRBV7-2	-	TRBJ1-6	-
CASSGPRQTPQNRANYGYTF	TGTGCCAGCAGTGGCCCCCGCCAGACACCCCAAAATCGAGCTAACTATGGCTACACCTTC	TRBV6-1	-	TRBJ1-2	-
CASKGDRSQNSPLHF	TGTGCCAGTAAGGGGGACAGGTCCCAAAATTCACCCCTCCACTTT	TRBV19	TRBD1	TRBJ1-6	-
CASSQSGQVYEQYF	TGTGCCAGCAGCCAATCAGGTCAGGTCTACGAGCAGTACTTC	TRBV16	-	TRBJ2-7	few
CASSVGSGASYEQYF	TGTGCCAGCAGCGTAGGCAGCGGGGCCTCCTACGAGCAGTACTTC	TRBV9	TRBD2	TRBJ2-7	-
CASSLVAVTYEQYF	TGTGCCAGCAGCTTAGTGGCGGTGACCTACGAGCAGTACTTC	TRBV11-3	-	TRBJ2-7	once
CASSQDLSSDEQYF	TGTGCCAGCAGCCAAGACCTATCCAGCGACGAGCAGTACTTC	TRBV3-1/TRBV3-2	-	TRBJ2-7	-
CASSFYGRSITGELFF	TGTGCCAGCAGTTTCTATGGCCGGAGCATCACCGGGGAGCTGTTTTTT	TRBV28	-	TRBJ2-2	-
CASGGGRSYNEQFF	TGTGCCAGCGGGGGGGGGCGTTCCTACAATGAGCAGTTCTTC	TRBV27	-	TRBJ2-1	-
CASSLGWGGTVLTNEQYF	TGTGCCAGCAGCTTAGGTTGGGGTGGGACTGTACTGACTAACGAGCAGTACTTC	TRBV7-2	-	TRBJ2-7	-
CASSLEGGTNEKLFF	TGTGCCAGCAGCTTGGAAGGGGGAACTAATGAAAAACTGTTTTTT	TRBV5-8	-	TRBJ1-4	-
CASSVGTSGGTDTQYF	TGTGCCAGCAGCGTGGGGACTAGCGGGGGCACAGATACGCAGTATTTT	TRBV5-8	TRBD2	TRBJ2-3	-
CASSEMARANEQFF	TGTGCCAGCAGTGAAATGGCCAGGGCCAATGAGCAGTTCTTC	TRBV6-1	-	TRBJ2-1	-
CAIKKGGPSSYEQYF	TGTGCCATCAAAAAGGGAGGACCTAGCTCCTACGAGCAGTACTTC	TRBV7-9	-	TRBJ2-7	-
CASSLQRVGEAFF	TGTGCCAGCAGCCTCCAGCGGGTTGGTGAAGCTTTCTTT	TRBV7-9	-	TRBJ1-1	-
CASVGGRTEAFF	TGTGCCAGCGTGGGGGGTAGGACTGAAGCTTTCTTT	TRBV2	-	TRBJ1-1	-
CASSLRQGNSPLHF	TGTGCCAGCAGCCTTAGACAGGGAAATTCACCCCTCCACTTT	TRBV13	TRBD1	TRBJ1-6	-
CASMGGRGYTF	TGTGCCAGCATGGGGGGTAGGGGCTACACCTTC	TRBV2	-	TRBJ1-2	few
CASWDTYEQYF	TGTGCCAGTTGGGACACCTACGAGCAGTACTTC	TRBV28	-	TRBJ2-7	-
CASTLSPGAGMRRQPQHF	TGTGCCAGCACCTTATCTCCGGGAGCAGGGATGCGGAGACAGCCCCAGCATTTT	TRBV7-8	-	TRBJ1-5	-
CASTPGGRNTEAFF	TGTGCCAGCACCCCGGGGGGGAGGAACACTGAAGCTTTCTTT	TRBV28	-	TRBJ1-1	-
CASSLALSSGNTIYF	TGCGCCAGCAGCCTCGCCCTAAGCTCTGGAAACACCATATATTTT	TRBV4-1	-	TRBJ1-3	-
CASGLTLKGTGPLF	TGTGCTAGTGGTTTGACCCTCAAGGGGACAGGGCCTCTCTTC	TRBV12-5	TRBD1	TRBJ2-7	-
CASSPLEGLGSSGELFF	TGTGCCAGCAGCCCTCTGGAGGGACTAGGGTCTTCCGGGGAGCTGTTTTTT	TRBV7-6	TRBD2	TRBJ2-2	-
CAISDVLGDRWNEQFF	TGTGCCATCAGTGATGTTCTTGGGGACAGGTGGAATGAGCAGTTCTTC	TRBV10-3	TRBD1	TRBJ2-1	-
CASSRRGQGPVAQYF	TGTGCCAGCAGTCGAAGGGGACAGGGCCCCGTGGCCCAGTACTTC	TRBV28	TRBD1	TRBJ2-5	-
CAISEPAGVGFGGYTF	TGTGCCATCAGTGAACCGGCAGGGGTCGGTTTTGGTGGCTACACCTTC	TRBV10-3	-	TRBJ1-2	-